The entry below gives a single T cell receptor (beta chain) sequence along with its context. Some clones are missing from TCRdb's copy, which holds only in-frame ones; the method was immunoSEQ multiplex PCR. In the table there are about 320,000 clones, around 84% of which are singletons. The sample comes from a study of blood T cell repertoires in COVID-19. Study background: There were acute and convalescent COVID-19 samples, and they came from the United States, Italy and Spain. Nucleic acid was either cDNA or gDNA, and it came from T cells, B-cell-depleted T cells, or PBMCs.

In terms of age and location, participants ranged from roughly 18 to 89 years and lived in about two dozen US areas. Germline V gives CDR1 SGHTA, CDR2 FQGNSA. V gave up 2 bases and J gave up 0 bases, with 8 bases separating them. The CDR3 length is 15 residues. This clonotype was sampled from a young woman who had been exposed to COVID-19. V usage is TRBV7-2 and J usage is TRBJ1-3, with no clear D. Sequencing input: PBMCs or T cells enriched from blood (not recorded which). CDR3 protein: CASSLSTVSGNTIYF. In nucleotides, the CDR3 is TGTGCCAGCAGCTTAAGTACAGTCTCTGGAAACACCATATATTTT.